This paragraph reports one TCR beta chain. The CDR3 covers 14 residues. J gave up 5 bases and V 1 base, and 4 bases lay outside the gene matches. Investigators took 8 to 10 milliliters of peripheral blood from every donor. The second PCR ran roughly 7 to 11 cycles with a sample-barcoded 5' primer and J-beta primers. A template-switch adaptor with 12 random nucleotides tagged each cDNA molecule. TCRdb re-called the 5' RACE reads through MiXCR, storing one row per CDR3 protein. This sample has roughly 900,000 distinct CDR3 sequences, with roughly 50% found just once. These data originate in a study of blood T cells in healthy people across ages.

The source material was blood. This receptor was obtained from a man aged 25-45 years in good health. The chain has TRBV12-3 or TRBV12-4 and TRBJ1-1, with 7 bases aligning to TRBD1. CDR3 sequence: CASSLEGARTEAFF. DNA for the CDR3: TGTGCCAGCAGTTTAGAGGGGGCGCGGACTGAAGCTTTCTTT.